Below are 4 T cell receptor beta chains sequenced from a single sample in a study of T cell changes during pregnancy in multiple sclerosis (dated by TCRdb to the late 2010s). The library was made by the immunoSEQ multiplex PCR assay. The immuneACCESS repertoire file appears here via TCRdb, limited to in-frame rearrangements. These files lack a portion of the clones; in checked studies, under half of the deficit traces to unresolved V genes, and the cause of the others is not known. Counted in this sample were 70,000 to 95,000 clones; 85% to 95% of them appeared once. Approximately 4.5% of the sample lies in the top ten. The specimen was peripheral blood, collected in the first trimester of pregnancy. These receptors were collected from a female donor with multiple sclerosis, enrolled in a pregnancy study.

This clone was recorded once. V gene TRBV7-9 combines with J gene TRBJ1-1, with TRBD1 matching 11 bases. The length of the CDR3 is 15 residues. V was pared by 5 bases and J by 6 bases, with 8 bases of the junction left unmatched. Germline values: CDR1 SEHNR, CDR2 FQNEAQ (reference sequence). For the CDR3, the DNA is TGTGCCAGCAGCGCAGGACAGGGGGCGCGGGCTGAAGCTTTCTTT. Its translation: CASSAGQGARAEAFF.

The rearrangement links TRBV7-6 to TRBJ2-1; D might be TRBD1 (6 bases). Germline CDR1 and CDR2: SGHVS and FNYEAQ. V was clipped by 1 base and J by 8 bases, with 15 bases between them. The CDR3 has 15 amino acids. The CDR3 nucleotides read TGTGCCAGCAGCTTAGTACCCCTTTCAGGGGATGAGCAGTTCTTC. This gives the protein CASSLVPLSGDEQFF.

The V call is TRBV6-1, the J call TRBJ2-3; D unresolved. Trimming pared 4 bases from V and 6 bases from J, leaving 11 bases between. The length of the CDR3 is 13 residues. The germline V gene has CDR1 MNHNS and CDR2 SASEGT. The CDR3 nucleotides read TGTGCCAGCAGTGCTCTTAGCCTCGATACGCAGTATTTT. This encodes CASSALSLDTQYF.

V usage is TRBV6-6 and J usage is TRBJ2-5, with 7 bases fitting TRBD2. Germline V gene sequence: CDR1 MNHNY, CDR2 SVGAGI (reference sequence). CDR3 length equals 14 residues. Germline trimming cut 0 bases from V and 5 bases from J; bases unmatched to any gene: 3. For the CDR3, the DNA is TGTGCCAGCAGTTACTCGTGGGGGGGGGAGACCCAGTACTTC. Residues: CASSYSWGGETQYF.